This TCR beta chain was profiled in a study of cytomegalovirus exposure and HLA in healthy donors. Healthy bone marrow donors formed the donor group. General observations from the study: Certain sequence variants were highly shared and formed a cluster, and this cluster was likely a sequencing artifact.

Germline CDR1 reads MNHEY; CDR2 reads SVGAGI. Trimming took 0 bases from V and 7 from J, leaving 9 bases between them. The CDR3 runs to 13 residues. Primers included in the PCR were 60 Vbeta and 13 Jbeta primers. Produced via immunoSEQ multiplex PCR; TCRdb's table is partial and in-frame only. The table records more than 90,000 clones, roughly 63% of them present only once. Concerning this clone: Its antigen is not known.

This TCR was sampled from a boy aged 10-17 years in good health and CMV-seropositive. Sequencing was carried out using PBMCs. The chain carries TRBV6-5 and TRBJ1-2; tentatively, D is TRBD1 (5 bases). CDR3 nucleotides: TGTGCCAGCAGTTACTCGCTGGGGGGTGGCTACACCTTC. Residues: CASSYSLGGGYTF.